These 3 T cell receptor beta chains share one sample of origin, sequenced in a study of cytomegalovirus exposure and HLA in healthy donors. Researchers ran the PCR with 60 Vbeta and 13 Jbeta primers. Using immunoSEQ multiplex PCR, the repertoire was profiled, and TCRdb retains in-frame clones only, with some absent. The sample yields 110,000 or so clones, around 81% seen once. The specimen sequenced was PBMCs. The receptors originated from a woman in her 30s in good health and CMV-seronegative.

With regard to this clone: The sample holds other DNA sequences that translate to the same CDR3. This sequence joins TRBV5-1 and TRBJ2-3; maybe TRBD2 (6 bases). Germline loops: CDR1 SGHRS, CDR2 YFSETQ. Trimming left V 0 bases short and J 6 bases short, with 11 bases between. The CDR3 extends over 14 amino acids. The CDR3 bases are TGCGCCAGCAGCTTGGGTACGGGGAGGGATACGCAGTATTTT. This encodes CASSLGTGRDTQYF.

A single count supports this clone. The V call is TRBV28, the J call TRBJ1-4; 8 bases fit TRBD1. The CDR3 loop spans 17 amino acids. V lost 3 bases to trimming and J lost 0 bases; unmatched junction nucleotides: 6. Germline-derived CDR1 and CDR2 are MDHEN and SYDVKM. CDR3 sequence (DNA): TGTGCCAGCAGTTTCGACGGACAGGGAGCAACTAATGAAAAACTGTTTTTT. Translating it yields CASSFDGQGATNEKLFF.

This clone has only one observation. The chain combines TRBV15 with TRBJ1-2; D remains ambiguous. V was cut by 0 bases and J by 6 bases, with 11 bases left in between. The CDR3 loop spans 14 amino acids. Per germline, CDR1 LNHNV and CDR2 YYDKDF (reference sequence). DNA of the CDR3: TGTGCCACCAGCAGAGATAAGAATAGCCATGGCTACACCTTC. It is translated as CATSRDKNSHGYTF. The whole variable domain, remainder taken from reference TRBV15 and TRBJ1-2, is DAMVIQNPRYQVTQFGKPVTLSCSQTLNHNVMYWYQQKSSQAPKLLFHYYDKDFNNEADTPDNFQSRRPNTSFCFLDIRSPGLGDTAMYLCATSRDKNSHGYTFGSGTRLTVV.